The 27 T cell receptor beta chains below come from one sample, sequenced in a study of early T cells in non-severe SARS-CoV-2 infection listed by TCRdb under 2021. Libraries came from 5' RACE. Sequencing used a NextSeq 500. The public reads were reanalyzed by TCRdb: fastp trimming at Q25, MiXCR alignment, in-frame beta chains only. Rows are combined by CDR3 protein, so each entry shows the most common genes and DNA. Recorded for this sample are some 77,000 distinct CDR3 sequences; over 10% of them occurred a single time. 1% to 1.4% of the sample belongs to the ten largest clones. Sequencing was performed on whole blood. The origin of the receptors is an adult who was a healthcare worker with PCR-confirmed SARS-CoV-2 infection or an uninfected control (not recorded which).

This rearrangement joins TRBV2 to TRBJ2-6, with D perhaps matching TRBD2 (6 bases). The germline V gene encodes CDR1 SNHLY and CDR2 FYNNEI. The length of the CDR3 is 16 residues. The CDR3 region is CAYPAGRSSGANVLTF. Here the CDR3 DNA reads TGTGCTTACCCGGCGGGGAGAAGCTCTGGGGCCAACGTCCTGACTTTC.

V and J are TRBV9 and TRBJ2-1; 13 bases fit TRBD2. The trim removed 3 bases at V and 12 bases at J, leaving 3 bases unmatched. This CDR3 region has 13 residues. The germline CDR1 and CDR2 sequences are SGDLS and YYNGEE. In DNA form, the CDR3 reads TGTGCCAGCAGCGCGGGACTAGCGGGACGGCAGTTCTTC. Protein: CASSAGLAGRQFF. The whole variable domain, filled in from reference TRBV9 and TRBJ2-1, reads DSGVTQTPKHLITATGQRVTLRCSPRSGDLSVYWYQQSLDQGLQFLIQYYNGEERAKGNILERFSAQQFPDLHSELNLSSLELGDSALYFCASSAGLAGRQFFGPGTRLTVL.

The CDR3 here is CASSSGGGVTYEQYF. CDR3 coding DNA: TGTGCCAGCAGCTCGGGGGGCGGAGTAACCTACGAGCAGTACTTC. The rearrangement links TRBV11-2 to TRBJ2-7, with D possibly TRBD2 on 7 matching bases. This CDR3 contains 15 residues. In germline, CDR1 is SGHAT, CDR2 FQNNGV. Trimming stripped 4 bases from V and 2 bases from J, with 15 bases between.

The chain recombines TRBV6-4 with TRBJ1-1; the D is unclear. CDR1 MRHNA and CDR2 SNTAGT come from the germline V gene. The V end lost 3 bases, the J end lost 10 bases, and 18 bases lay between the germline ends. CDR3 length: 14 residues. The DNA for the CDR3 is TGTGCCAGCAGTGAATATCCGGAGCCGGCCCGAGCTTTCTTT. It codes for CASSEYPEPARAFF.

In this sample, this clonotype turned up many times. The chain is built from TRBV29-1 and TRBJ2-5, with 7 bases identical to TRBD2. CDR3 size: 12 residues. Germline CDR1 reads SQVTM; CDR2 reads ANQGSEA. Trimming took 4 bases from V and 5 from J; bases not matched to a gene: 4. CDR3 DNA: TGCAGCGTTGGAGGACTAGGGGAGACCCAGTACTTC. Protein: CSVGGLGETQYF.

The gene calls are TRBV4-2 and TRBJ1-2, with D possibly TRBD1 on 5 matching bases. Deletions cut 0 bases from V and 7 bases from J, with 15 bases between. This CDR3 spans 15 amino acids. CDR1 is LGHNA, CDR2 YNFKEQ, per germline. CDR3 loop: CASSQDVRERFGYTF. CDR3 nucleotide sequence: TGTGCCAGCAGCCAAGATGTCAGGGAAAGATTTGGCTACACCTTC.

This clonotype was seen at least ten times. The rearrangement uses TRBV6-2 or TRBV6-3 and TRBJ2-3; D gene ambiguous. The CDR3 has 13 amino acids. With 0 bases removed from V and 2 bases from J, the gap between germline ends came to 3 bases. In germline, CDR1 is MNHEY, CDR2 SVGEGT. The CDR3 DNA reads TGTGCCAGCAGTTACTCGAACACAGATACGCAGTATTTT. Its translation is CASSYSNTDTQYF.

V gene TRBV14 combines with J gene TRBJ1-3; tentative D call: TRBD1 (6 bases). CDR3 length equals 15 residues. V shed 4 bases and J shed 5 bases, with 15 bases lying between them. CDR1 is SGHDN, CDR2 FVKESK, per germline. The CDR3 region is CASSPGTLRRNTIYF. The CDR3 nucleotides are TGTGCCAGCAGCCCCGGGACACTGAGGCGAAACACCATATATTTT.

This chain connects TRBV18 to TRBJ2-1; 11 bases line up with TRBD1. The CDR3 is made up of 16 amino acids. With 0 bases clipped from V and 2 bases from J, the junction kept 0 bases outside the gene matches. Germline values: CDR1 KGHSH, CDR2 LQKENI. The CDR3 loop is CASSPPGQGAYNEQFF. The CDR3 DNA sequence: TGTGCCAGCTCACCACCGGGACAGGGGGCCTACAATGAGCAGTTCTTC.

There are a few counts of this clonotype. V gene TRBV29-1 combines with J gene TRBJ2-7; 7 nucleotides line up with TRBD1. Per the germline V gene, CDR1 is SQVTM and CDR2 is ANQGSEA. The CDR3 has 13 residues. Trimming took 0 bases from V and 1 from J; bases not matched to a gene: 0. CDR3 sequence (DNA): TGCAGCGTTGAAGAACAGGGGTCCTACGAGCAGTACTTC. As protein: CSVEEQGSYEQYF.

The V and J genes are TRBV7-9 and TRBJ2-7; D not resolved. This CDR3 is built from 14 residues. V gave up 8 bases and J gave up 1 base, with 15 bases separating them. CDR1 is SEHNR, CDR2 FQNEAQ, per germline (reference sequence). CDR3 DNA: TGTGCCAGCGGCCGCGGCCGTGATTCCTACGAGCAGTACTTC. This gives the protein CASGRGRDSYEQYF. Supplemented by reference TRBV7-9 and TRBJ2-7, the full variable domain reads DTGVSQNPRHKITKRGQNVTFRCDPISEHNRLYWYRQTLGQGPEFLTYFQNEAQLEKSRLLSDRFSAERPKGSFSTLEIQRTEQGDSAMYLCASGRGRDSYEQYFGPGTRLTVT.

The chain recombines TRBV28 with TRBJ1-1; D ambiguous. CDR1 and CDR2 (germline): MDHEN, SYDVKM. Trimming pared 6 bases from V and 4 bases from J, leaving 18 bases between. The CDR3 consists of 15 residues. The CDR3 region has the DNA TGTGCCAGCAGACTAGGGTCCGGGAGTGGCACTGAAGCTTTCTTT. Its protein product is CASRLGSGSGTEAFF.

In its sample, this clonotype was seen a few times. The V gene is TRBV10-3, the J gene TRBJ2-5; D is perhaps TRBD2 (6 bases). The V gene's germline CDR1 is ENHRY and CDR2 SYGVKD. CDR3 length equals 16 residues. Deletions cut 5 bases from V and 1 base from J, with 17 bases between. The CDR3 DNA is TGTGCCATCAGTCCCGGTGGTAGCGGAACCCAAGAGACCCAGTACTTC. Its translation: CAISPGGSGTQETQYF.

In this sample, this clonotype turned up a few times. The chain combines TRBV5-1 with TRBJ2-1; 8 bases match TRBD2. V shed 7 bases, J shed 4 bases, and the junction held 10 bases outside the gene matches. The CDR3 spans 15 residues. CDR1 SGHRS and CDR2 YFSETQ come from the germline V gene. This CDR3 is CASRQAAGDYNEQFF. For the CDR3, the DNA is TGCGCCAGCCGGCAGGCAGCGGGGGATTACAATGAGCAGTTCTTC.

This clonotype was counted many times. This rearrangement joins TRBV12-3 or TRBV12-4 to TRBJ1-5; D perhaps matches TRBD1 (6 bases). Trimming pared 3 bases from V and 1 base from J, leaving 16 bases between. There are 17 residues in the CDR3. The CDR3 nucleotides read TGTGCCAGCAGTTTTGTGGTGGGGGCAGTAAGCAATCAGCCCCAGCATTTT. Translating gives CASSFVVGAVSNQPQHF.

The chain recombines TRBV28 with TRBJ2-6; no reliable D call. The V gene's germline CDR1 is MDHEN and CDR2 SYDVKM. Trimming pared 7 bases from V and 2 bases from J, leaving 9 bases between. This CDR3 contains 14 residues. The CDR3 bases are TGTGCCAGCACGGTGGACCCTGGGGCCAACGTCCTGACTTTC. Its protein product is CASTVDPGANVLTF.

This clonotype was observed at least ten times. This chain connects TRBV7-9 to TRBJ2-1; 8 nucleotides agree with TRBD2. This CDR3 is 15 amino acids long. CDR1 is SEHNR and CDR2 is FQNEAQ in the germline V gene (reference sequence). V was pared by 3 bases and J by 4 bases, with 5 bases of the junction left unmatched. The CDR3 region is CASSLSGRGYNEQFF. CDR3 nucleotide sequence: TGTGCCAGCAGCTTGAGCGGGAGAGGATACAATGAGCAGTTCTTC.

The chain has TRBV7-8 and TRBJ1-2, with a tentative D call TRBD1 (6 bases). Trimming removed 11 bases at V and 0 bases at J, with 16 bases between. The CDR3 sequence is 14 residues long. CDR1 and CDR2 from the germline V gene are SGHVS and FQNEAQ. The DNA of the CDR3 is TGTGCCTCGGGGGGCCCCAGGACTAACTATGGCTACACCTTC. This codes for CASGGPRTNYGYTF.

This clonotype has a count of ten or more. J is TRBJ1-1 and V is TRBV12-3 or TRBV12-4; D is ambiguous. V gave up 2 bases and J gave up 7 bases, with 5 bases separating them. The length of the CDR3 is 11 residues. The DNA for the CDR3 is TGTGCCAGCAGTTTATCAGTTGAAGCTTTCTTT. Amino acids: CASSLSVEAFF.

This clonotype was counted only a few times. A much larger clone lies a single base off, so this may be a read error. The J gene is TRBJ2-5, the V gene TRBV7-9; D is undetermined. Germline V gene lookup returns CDR1 SEHNR and CDR2 FQNEAQ (reference sequence). CDR3 length: 13 amino acids. CDR3 loop: CVSSLGGKETQYF. Here the CDR3 DNA reads TGTGTCAGCAGCTTAGGCGGTAAAGAGACCCAGTACTTC.

This clonotype was recorded at least ten times. The chain has TRBV6-2 or TRBV6-3 and TRBJ1-1; tentatively, D is TRBD1 (6 bases). With 6 bases removed from V and 7 bases from J, the gap between germline ends came to 21 bases. Germline CDR1 is MNHEY and CDR2 is SVGEGT. CDR3 length: 15 residues. The CDR3 sequence: CASRKQGIGSVEAFF. The CDR3 bases are TGTGCCAGCAGAAAACAGGGAATTGGGTCTGTTGAAGCTTTCTTT.

This clonotype has a count of ten or more. This chain links TRBV9 with TRBJ2-1; 7 bases line up with TRBD2. The V segment lost 2 bases and the J segment 1 base; nucleotides outside the gene matches: 3. Looked up from germline, CDR1 is SGDLS and CDR2 is YYNGEE. CDR3 length equals 15 residues. Here the CDR3 DNA reads TGTGCCAGCAGCGTCCTAGCGGAGTCCTACAATGAGCAGTTCTTC. Translating it yields CASSVLAESYNEQFF.

The V gene is TRBV6-2 or TRBV6-3, the J gene TRBJ1-1, with D uncertain. The V end lost 4 bases, the J end lost 2 bases, and 8 bases lay between the germline ends. This CDR3 contains 13 residues. Germline V gene lookup returns CDR1 MNHEY and CDR2 SVGEGT. The chain's CDR3 is CASSSEFNTEAFF. The CDR3 region has the DNA TGTGCCAGCAGTTCAGAGTTTAACACTGAAGCTTTCTTT.

This clonotype was seen only a few times. The gene calls are TRBV25-1 and TRBJ1-2; 7 nucleotides match TRBD1. Germline V gives CDR1 MGHDK, CDR2 SYGVNS. Trimming cost V 3 bases and J 5 bases; bases outside gene matches: 12. The CDR3 is 16 amino acids. The CDR3 DNA follows: TGTGCCAGCAGTGAGGGAACAGGGGCCGCCGCTTATGGCTACACCTTC. Translated: CASSEGTGAAAYGYTF.

This chain links TRBV15 with TRBJ2-1; the D is unclear. V was trimmed by 0 bases and J by 12 bases, leaving 12 bases between them. Germline lookup yields CDR1 LNHNV and CDR2 YYDKDF (reference sequence). The CDR3 is made up of 13 amino acids. CDR3 residues: CATSRDLMERQFF. The CDR3, as DNA: TGTGCCACCAGCAGAGATCTTATGGAACGGCAGTTCTTC.

This clonotype was found many times. This chain uses TRBV7-6 with TRBJ2-1, with TRBD2 identical over 8 bases. The CDR3 runs to 14 residues. The V segment lost 6 bases and the J segment 9 bases; nucleotides outside the gene matches: 10. Germline values: CDR1 SGHVS, CDR2 FNYEAQ. CDR3 nucleotides: TGTGCCAGCAGTCAACTGGGACTAGTTTTTGAGCAGTTCTTC. Protein product: CASSQLGLVFEQFF.

This clonotype appeared a few times. The chain links TRBV9 to TRBJ2-3; D gene unclear. Germline loops: CDR1 SGDLS, CDR2 YYNGEE. This CDR3 has 15 amino acids. V was pared by 0 bases and J by 5 bases, with 13 bases between. CDR3 region: CASSVGGTELDTQYF. In DNA form, the CDR3 reads TGTGCCAGCAGCGTAGGTGGAACAGAACTAGATACGCAGTATTTT.